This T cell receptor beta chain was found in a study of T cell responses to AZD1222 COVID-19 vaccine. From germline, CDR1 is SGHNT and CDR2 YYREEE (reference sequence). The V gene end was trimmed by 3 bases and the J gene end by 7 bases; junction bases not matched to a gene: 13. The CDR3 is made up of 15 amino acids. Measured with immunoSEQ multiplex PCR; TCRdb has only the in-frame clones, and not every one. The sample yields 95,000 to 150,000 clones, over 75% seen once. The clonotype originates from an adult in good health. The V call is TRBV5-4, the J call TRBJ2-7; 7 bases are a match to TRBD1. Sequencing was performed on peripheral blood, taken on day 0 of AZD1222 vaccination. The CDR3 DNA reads TGTGCCAGCAGCTCGGGTCGACAGGGCCCTCGGGAGCAGTACTTC. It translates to CASSSGRQGPREQYF.